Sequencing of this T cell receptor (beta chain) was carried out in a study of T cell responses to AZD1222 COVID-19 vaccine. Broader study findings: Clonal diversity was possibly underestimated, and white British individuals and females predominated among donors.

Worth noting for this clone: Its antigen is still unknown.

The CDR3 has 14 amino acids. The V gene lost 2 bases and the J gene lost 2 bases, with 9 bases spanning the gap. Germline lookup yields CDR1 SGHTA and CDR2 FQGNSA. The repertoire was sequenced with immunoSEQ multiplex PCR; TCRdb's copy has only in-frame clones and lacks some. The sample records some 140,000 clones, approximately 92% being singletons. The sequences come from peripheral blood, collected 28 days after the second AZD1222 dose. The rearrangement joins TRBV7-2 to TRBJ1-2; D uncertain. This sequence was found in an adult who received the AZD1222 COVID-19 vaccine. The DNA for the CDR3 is TGTGCCAGCAGCTTACTCGGCAGGAACTATGGCTACACCTTC. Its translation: CASSLLGRNYGYTF.